This T cell receptor (beta chain) is from a study of PD-L1 blockade in urothelial cancer. The time point: pretreatment peripheral blood. The method was immunoSEQ multiplex PCR; TCRdb's version includes in-frame clones alone and lacks a portion of them. Among 85,000 to 100,000 clones, around 87% were seen once, and the ten largest hold about 2%. V lost 1 base to trimming and J lost 7 bases, with 16 bases between them. Per the germline V gene, CDR1 is KGHSH and CDR2 is LQKENI. The CDR3 extends over 15 amino acids. The TCR was taken from a man aged 60 to 69 with urothelial cancer. Material: PBMCs, obtained around atezolizumab (anti-PD-L1) treatment. The rearrangement uses TRBV18 and TRBJ1-1; D is uncertain. CDR3 nucleotide sequence: TGTGCCAGCTCACCACAAAATGGCGGAACGGGTGAAGCTTTCTTT. It yields the protein CASSPQNGGTGEAFF.